The T cell receptor beta chain described here comes from a study of T cell changes during pregnancy in multiple sclerosis. Germline V gene data show CDR1 as LGHNA and CDR2 as YSLEER. The germline V and J ends were trimmed by 4 bases and 4 bases, with 13 bases remaining between them. The CDR3 covers 15 residues. Profiled with immunoSEQ multiplex PCR; TCRdb holds only in-frame clones, not every one. The data show roughly 110,000 clones, with approximately 90% seen just once and more than 0.65% held by the top ten. The source of this sequence is a female donor in good health, enrolled as a control in a pregnancy study. This specimen consisted of peripheral blood, obtained in the third trimester of pregnancy. The rearrangement uses TRBV4-3 and TRBJ2-2, with D maybe TRBD2 (5 bases). DNA of the CDR3: TGCGCCAGCAGCCCGTCTGGACGGGGCACCGGGGAGCTGTTTTTT. Its translation is CASSPSGRGTGELFF.